These 12 T cell receptor beta chains were all obtained from the same sample, sequenced in a study of blood T cell repertoires in COVID-19. Assay: immunoSEQ multiplex PCR; the TCRdb copy retains only in-frame clones and omits some. The sample includes about 210,000 clones, roughly 82% of them seen just once. Sample: peripheral blood. The receptor source for this set is a woman aged 40 to 50 with acute or convalescent COVID-19.

This clone was observed a handful of times. The chain uses TRBV11-2 and TRBJ2-7, with TRBD1 matching over 8 bases. Losses at the gene ends were 1 base for V and 5 bases for J; bases not matched to a gene: 7. Per the germline V gene, CDR1 is SGHAT and CDR2 is FQNNGV. The CDR3 runs to 15 residues. The CDR3 spells CASSLVMTGVDEQYF. The DNA of the CDR3 is TGTGCCAGCAGCTTAGTGATGACAGGGGTGGACGAGCAGTACTTC.

The chain joins TRBV5-5 to TRBJ1-3, with 7 bases identical to TRBD1. CDR3 length: 17 amino acids. Germline V gives CDR1 SGHKS, CDR2 YYEKEE (reference sequence). The J segment lost 4 bases and the V segment lost 0 bases, leaving 10 bases of the junction unmatched. In DNA, the CDR3 is TGTGCCAGCAGCTTGGCCGGAGGGGGCGCGTCGGGAAACACCATATATTTT. It is translated as CASSLAGGGASGNTIYF.

J is TRBJ2-7 and V is TRBV11-2; D remains ambiguous. Trimming removed 3 bases from V and 0 bases from J, with 6 bases in between. Germline-derived CDR1 and CDR2 are SGHAT and FQNNGV. This CDR3 is built from 13 residues. This CDR3 is CASSFPFSYEQYF. In nucleotides, the CDR3 is TGTGCCAGCAGCTTTCCCTTCTCCTACGAGCAGTACTTC.

The chain combines TRBV3-1 (or the pseudogene TRBV3-2) with TRBJ1-2, with TRBD1 matching 8 bases. From germline, CDR1 is LGHDT and CDR2 YNNKEL (reference sequence). The V segment lost 4 bases and the J segment 3 bases; nucleotides outside the gene matches: 4. The CDR3 covers 14 residues. The CDR3 DNA follows: TGTGCCAGCAGCCCCGACAGGGGCCACTATGGCTACACCTTC. This translates into CASSPDRGHYGYTF.

V gene TRBV7-6 combines with J gene TRBJ2-3; D call uncertain. Germline CDR1 reads SGHVS; CDR2 reads FNYEAQ. The CDR3 loop spans 14 amino acids. Trimming stripped 2 bases from V and 2 bases from J, with 8 bases between. The CDR3 is CASSLTGSTDTQYF. The CDR3 coding sequence is TGTGCCAGCAGCTTAACCGGGTCCACAGATACGCAGTATTTT.

V gene TRBV28 combines with J gene TRBJ1-2; unclear D gene. CDR1 and CDR2 from the germline V gene are MDHEN and SYDVKM. CDR3 size: 13 residues. V was trimmed by 7 bases and J by 5 bases, leaving 14 bases between them. The CDR3 DNA reads TGTGCCAGCAACTCCGGGGTGATATATGGCTACACCTTC. It yields the protein CASNSGVIYGYTF.

The V call is TRBV2, the J call TRBJ1-1, with a tentative D call TRBD1 (6 bases). The CDR3 spans 12 residues. V lost 5 bases, J lost 5 bases, and 9 bases lay in between. Germline V gives CDR1 SNHLY, CDR2 FYNNEI. Here the CDR3 reads CASSTGQTEAFF. CDR3 sequence (DNA): TGTGCCAGCAGTACAGGGCAAACTGAAGCTTTCTTT.

The J gene is TRBJ2-3, the V gene TRBV5-8, with 11 bases matching TRBD2. V shed 3 bases and J 1 base; nucleotides not matched to a gene: 4. Germline V gene lookup returns CDR1 SGHTS and CDR2 YDEGEE. The CDR3 contains 16 residues. The CDR3 sequence: CASSWILAGGTDTQYF. The CDR3 DNA reads TGTGCCAGCAGCTGGATACTAGCGGGGGGCACAGATACGCAGTATTTT.

The CDR3 region has the DNA TGCAGCGCCGAGGGGACAGGGACCGGGTACGAGCAGTACTTC. Encoded protein: CSAEGTGTGYEQYF. The rearrangement links TRBV29-1 to TRBJ2-7; TRBD1 matches 9 bases. CDR1 SQVTM and CDR2 ANQGSEA come from the germline V gene. This CDR3 comprises 14 residues. V was pared by 7 bases and J by 4 bases, with 11 bases of the junction left unmatched.

The CDR3 DNA follows: TGTGCCAGCAGTGGAAATGGTGTCATGGGGCGCAAGGGCAATCAGCCCCAGCATTTT. This translates into CASSGNGVMGRKGNQPQHF. The chain recombines TRBV6-1 with TRBJ1-5; maybe TRBD1 (5 bases). With 4 bases removed from V and 2 bases from J, the gap between germline ends came to 24 bases. Germline loops: CDR1 MNHNS, CDR2 SASEGT. This CDR3 has 19 amino acids.

In this sample, this clone turned up once. The J gene is TRBJ2-5, the V gene TRBV5-1; D is unresolved. The CDR3 runs to 13 residues. Trimming left V 2 bases short and J 5 bases short, with 10 bases between. Germline CDR1 reads SGHRS; CDR2 reads YFSETQ. The CDR3 DNA follows: TGCGCCAGCAGCTTCGTATTACAGGAGACCCAGTACTTC. Translation: CASSFVLQETQYF.

This chain uses TRBV6-4 with TRBJ2-2; 12 bases align to TRBD2. The trim removed 6 bases at V and 5 bases at J, leaving 1 base unmatched. Germline CDR1 and CDR2: MRHNA and SNTAGT. CDR3 length equals 14 residues. The CDR3 here is CASRTSGSTGELFF. The CDR3 DNA is TGTGCCAGCAGGACTAGCGGGAGTACCGGGGAGCTGTTTTTT.